Described below is a single T cell receptor beta chain sequence and its context. Antigen specificity is unknown. The data stem from a study of CD8+ T cells in alopecia areata. The CDR3 spans 16 residues. The germline V gene encodes CDR1 ENHRY and CDR2 SYGVKD. V lost 5 bases and J lost 0, with 11 bases in between. Study conclusions and caveats: Tissue-resident alphabeta T cells belonging to normal skin likewise get sequenced within scalp specimens. Clonality in lesional scalp, especially alopecia totalis/universalis, exceeded that of normal scalp. Tofacitinib delivered significant drops in scalp clonality and in expanded CD8+ clones among the top 100.

Investigators isolated RNA and reverse transcribed it into cDNA to act as the sequencing template. Data came from immunoSEQ multiplex PCR; TCRdb stores just in-frame clones and leaves some out. Among over 250,000 clones, over 45% were seen once, and the ten largest hold around 0.92%. The treatment was: oral pan-JAK inhibitor, 5-10 mg twice daily. The specimen was CD4+ T cells sorted from blood, collected at roughly week 52, from a patient treated with tofacitinib. This clonotype was obtained from a human donor with alopecia areata. The rearrangement joins TRBV10-3 to TRBJ2-6; D not resolved. In nucleotides, the CDR3 is TGTGCCATCAGTTTACCAGTGGACTCTGGGGCCAACGTCCTGACTTTC. Its protein is CAISLPVDSGANVLTF.